Listed here are 4 T cell receptor beta chains from one sample, sequenced in a study of regulatory T cells in long-lasting Graves disease. Time point denoted: persistent/refractory GD, antithyroid drugs over 5 years with positive TRAb. Extracted RNA from PBMCs served as the source of the TCR library. Library construction for TCR beta used iRepertoire HTBI primers and Arm-PCR of CDR3 regions. TCRdb reprocessed the multiplex PCR reads via MiXCR and lists one record per CDR3 protein. The sample shows 300,000 to 350,000 distinct CDR3 sequences, roughly 21% of them seen only once. This material consisted of peripheral blood mononuclear cells (PBMCs), taken when the disease was refractory, from a patient treated with antithyroid drugs. These receptors all come from a female donor with Graves disease.

This clonotype has more than one count but fewer than ten. This chain uses TRBV10-3 with TRBJ1-2, with a possible D match to TRBD1 (5 bases). V was cut by 7 bases and J by 4 bases, with 22 bases left in between. Germline CDR1 ENHRY, CDR2 SYGVKD. The CDR3 loop spans 16 amino acids. CDR3 loop: CAIISTPGLGVYGYTF. The CDR3 nucleotides are TGTGCCATCATTTCAACACCGGGACTAGGGGTCTATGGCTACACCTTC.

In this sample, this clonotype turned up many times. This chain uses TRBV20-1 with TRBJ1-5; D gene ambiguous. Germline V CDR1 and CDR2: DFQATT, SNEGSKA (reference sequence). This CDR3 region has 15 residues. Between the trimmed V and J ends, which lost 1 base and 3 bases, there was a span of 13 bases. This CDR3 is CSARGGSRPNQPQHF. The CDR3, as DNA: TGCAGTGCTAGAGGTGGGAGCAGGCCCAATCAGCCCCAGCATTTT.

This clonotype was recorded many times. J is TRBJ2-7 and V is TRBV6-2 or TRBV6-3, with 11 bases that match TRBD2. Germline V gives CDR1 MNHEY, CDR2 SVGEGT. Trimming at V came to 6 bases and at J to 2 bases, leaving 9 bases not matched to a gene. This CDR3 is built from 16 residues. The CDR3 nucleotides read TGTGCCAGCAGGCACGGACTAGCGGGCCGGACCTACGAGCAGTACTTC. It translates to CASRHGLAGRTYEQYF.

The chain links TRBV10-3 to TRBJ2-2; 7 bases are a match to TRBD1. Trimming cost V 4 bases and J 0 bases; bases outside gene matches: 20. The germline CDR1 and CDR2 sequences are ENHRY and SYGVKD. The CDR3 spans 21 residues. The CDR3 nucleotides read TGTGCCATCAGTGTGACCCCCTGGGACAGACTCCTTGACGCGAACACCGGGGAGCTGTTTTTT. As protein: CAISVTPWDRLLDANTGELFF.